This passage covers 20 T cell receptor beta chains from one sample sequenced in a study of Graves' ophthalmopathy and Graves' hyperthyroidism. Amplification from RNA transcripts yielded the TCR beta CDR3 regions. RT-PCR in the first round used HTBI primers; a second-round multiplex PCR followed. In TCRdb, the multiplex PCR reads were re-called with MiXCR into one record per CDR3 protein. This table has about 500,000 distinct CDR3 sequences, approximately 14% appearing once. The specimen sequenced was blood. These receptor sequences come from a woman in her twenties or thirties with Graves' ophthalmopathy.

This clonotype was seen ten or more times. The chain carries TRBV28 and TRBJ2-7; 9 nucleotides align to TRBD1. Unmatched junction bases numbered 9, after V lost 4 bases and J lost 5 bases. Germline CDR1 MDHEN, CDR2 SYDVKM. The CDR3 loop spans 15 amino acids. This CDR3 reads CASSSHRGRSDEQYF. CDR3 sequence (DNA): TGTGCCAGCAGTTCACACAGGGGGCGATCGGACGAGCAGTACTTC.

The gene calls are TRBV19 and TRBJ1-1; D gene uncertain. Trimming pared 0 bases from V and 4 bases from J, leaving 9 bases between. The germline V gene has CDR1 LNHDA and CDR2 SQIVND (reference sequence). This CDR3 has 14 amino acids. The CDR3 spells CASSIERGGTEAFF. CDR3 nucleotide sequence: TGTGCCAGTAGTATAGAACGGGGTGGCACTGAAGCTTTCTTT.

This clonotype was seen many times. The chain uses TRBV28 and TRBJ2-5; TRBD2 is a possible D gene (5 bases). This CDR3 is built from 15 residues. V was cut by 1 base and J by 5 bases, with 14 bases left in between. From germline, CDR1 is MDHEN and CDR2 SYDVKM. The CDR3 bases are TGTGCCAGCAGTTTATACCGGGGAGCATCGGAGACCCAGTACTTC. Its protein product is CASSLYRGASETQYF.

This clonotype was picked up a small number of times. This chain links TRBV5-1 with TRBJ2-5, with D perhaps TRBD1 or TRBD2 (5 bases each). With 1 base removed from V and 2 bases from J, the gap between germline ends came to 9 bases. Germline V CDR1 and CDR2: SGHRS, YFSETQ. CDR3 length: 14 residues. The CDR3 region has the DNA TGCGCCAGCAGCTTGAGGGACCCTCAAGAGACCCAGTACTTC. This sequence encodes CASSLRDPQETQYF. The whole variable domain, remainder taken from reference TRBV5-1 and TRBJ2-5, is KAGVTQTPRYLIKTRGQQVTLSCSPISGHRSVSWYQQTPGQGLQFLFEYFSETQRNKGNFPGRFSGRQFSNSRSEMNVSTLELGDSALYLCASSLRDPQETQYFGPGTRLLVL.

This clonotype has ten or more counts. The genes are TRBV20-1 and TRBJ1-6, with a possible D match to TRBD1 (5 bases). CDR1 and CDR2 (germline): DFQATT, SNEGSKA (reference sequence). V lost 5 bases and J lost 0, with 14 bases in between. The CDR3 consists of 16 residues. CDR3 sequence (DNA): TGCAGTGCTGAAAGGGGAGAGGGCTCCTATAATTCACCCCTCCACTTT. It is translated as CSAERGEGSYNSPLHF.

This clonotype has a single count. The chain carries TRBV30 and TRBJ2-2; possible D gene TRBD2, 5 bases. CDR3 size: 16 residues. Trimming took off 0 bases at V and 3 bases at J, with 14 bases between the two ends. CDR1 and CDR2 from the germline V gene are GTSNPN and SVGIG (reference sequence). Here the CDR3 DNA reads TGTGCCTGGAGTGTTTTTGAGGGCTGGTACACCGGGGAGCTGTTTTTT. It specifies CAWSVFEGWYTGELFF.

This clonotype has at least ten counts. The chain links TRBV6-1 to TRBJ2-7; D tentatively fits TRBD1 or TRBD2 (5 bases each). The CDR3 has 12 residues. Per germline, CDR1 MNHNS and CDR2 SASEGT. V was clipped by 2 bases and J by 6 bases, with 8 bases between them. In DNA form, the CDR3 reads TGTGCCAGCAGTGAAAGTGGGGGCGAGCAGTACTTC. Protein: CASSESGGEQYF.

In its sample, this clonotype was seen many times. V gene TRBV24-1 combines with J gene TRBJ1-5, with D possibly matching TRBD1 (6 bases). The V end was cut by 4 bases, the J end by 3 bases, with 9 bases between. The CDR3 consists of 14 residues. Germline CDR1 KGHDR, CDR2 SFDVKD. This chain's CDR3 is CATSEGGHNQPQHF. The CDR3 DNA reads TGTGCCACCAGTGAGGGGGGACACAATCAGCCCCAGCATTTT.

This clonotype was picked up many times. The chain couples TRBV7-9 to TRBJ1-2, with a weak D call TRBD1 (6 bases). Trimming removed 5 bases from V and 6 bases from J, with 19 bases in between. Germline V gives CDR1 SEHNR, CDR2 FQNEAQ (reference sequence). This CDR3 has 15 amino acids. The CDR3 DNA reads TGTGCCAGCAGCCCTAGTCGGGGCAGGGGAGATGGCTACACCTTC. The encoded protein is CASSPSRGRGDGYTF.

A remark on this clonotype: Since a much larger clone is just one base distant, this may be a read error. The V gene is TRBV12-3 or TRBV12-4, the J gene TRBJ2-5; TRBD1 agrees at 9 bases. The trim removed 7 bases at V and 2 bases at J, leaving 8 bases unmatched. The CDR3 has 15 residues. The CDR3 DNA reads TGTGCCAGCAATAAACCGGGACAGGGACAAGAGACCCAGTACTTC. The encoded protein is CASNKPGQGQETQYF.

This clonotype is a singleton in its sample. As DNA, the CDR3 is TGTGCCAGCAGTTCAGAGGGCCTGAACACTGAAGCTTTCTTT. It is translated as CASSSEGLNTEAFF. The chain employs TRBV28 and TRBJ1-1; D is ambiguous. CDR1 MDHEN and CDR2 SYDVKM come from the germline V gene. V was clipped by 4 bases and J by 0 bases, with 9 bases between them. This CDR3 has 14 residues.

This clonotype has at least ten counts. The chain combines TRBV10-3 with TRBJ1-6, with 9 positions matching TRBD1. Germline V lookup: CDR1 ENHRY, CDR2 SYGVKD. There are 17 residues in the CDR3. The ends lost 8 bases at V and 0 bases at J; junction bases unmatched: 8. The CDR3 nucleotides read TGTGCCATCGGTAGAAAGACAGGGGGCTCCTATAATTCACCCCTCCACTTT. As protein: CAIGRKTGGSYNSPLHF.

This clonotype showed up just a few times. At one end, the junction sequence differs from germline, possibly due to a read error. J is TRBJ2-7 and V is TRBV4-2; TRBD1 is a possible D gene (6 bases). The CDR3 sequence is 13 residues long. CDR1 and CDR2 from the germline V gene are LGHNA and YNFKEQ. The CDR3 DNA follows: TGTGCCAGCAGCCAAGGCCCCACAGGGATCAAGCACTTC. It is translated as CASSQGPTGIKHF.

Many counts were recorded for this clonotype. This may arise from a read error, as a much more abundant clone is one base away. The chain uses TRBV6-1 and TRBJ1-1, with a weak D call TRBD1 (5 bases). Trimming shortened V by 5 bases and J by 4 bases, and 20 bases separated the two germline ends. Germline CDR1 MNHNS, CDR2 SASEGT. The CDR3 runs 16 residues. The CDR3 is CASSPSGHLMSTEAFF. The DNA for the CDR3 is TGTGCCAGCAGTCCGAGTGGACACCTCATGAGCACTGAAGCTTTCTTT.

The J gene is TRBJ1-5, the V gene TRBV12-3 or TRBV12-4; D may be TRBD1 (5 bases). The CDR3 has 13 amino acids. Trimming shortened V by 7 bases and J by 5 bases, and 12 bases separated the two germline ends. CDR3 sequence (DNA): TGTGCCAGCACCCGGGGCTTCGATCAGCCCCAGCATTTT. Translating gives CASTRGFDQPQHF.

This chain uses TRBV20-1 with TRBJ2-5; D might be TRBD1 or TRBD2, each matching 5 bases. CDR1 is DFQATT and CDR2 is SNEGSKA in the germline V gene (reference sequence). The CDR3 is 13 amino acids. The V and J ends lost 6 bases and 9 bases respectively, with 20 bases between them. Here the CDR3 DNA reads TGCAGTGCCGTGGCCGGGACCCGGGGAGCCCAGTACTTC. Encoded protein: CSAVAGTRGAQYF.

This clonotype came up many times. A much larger clone is a single base away; this may be a read error. The chain couples TRBV12-3 or TRBV12-4 to TRBJ1-2, with TRBD1 as a possible D gene (6 bases). The CDR3 covers 13 residues. V lost 5 bases and J 6 bases, leaving 13 bases between the germline ends. The CDR3, as DNA: TGTGCCAGCAGTCGTACAGGGACACATGGCTACACCTTC. Encoded protein: CASSRTGTHGYTF.

This clonotype was seen at least ten times. The V gene is TRBV12-3 or TRBV12-4, the J gene TRBJ2-7; possibly TRBD2 for D (6 bases). The CDR3 covers 13 residues. The ends were cut back, 6 bases at V and 2 bases at J, with 11 bases in the middle. Here the CDR3 reads CASRGTGTYEQYF. The DNA for the CDR3 is TGTGCCAGCAGGGGGACTGGGACCTACGAGCAGTACTTC.

This clonotype came up once. The rearrangement uses TRBV6-1 and TRBJ2-7, with D maybe TRBD1 (5 bases). The CDR3 extends over 14 amino acids. The V end lost 6 bases, the J end lost 0 bases, and 12 bases lay between the germline ends. CDR1 and CDR2 from the germline V gene are MNHNS and SASEGT. The CDR3, as DNA: TGTGCCAGCAGCCGACAGACAGACTCCTACGAGCAGTACTTC. Protein product: CASSRQTDSYEQYF.

In its sample, this clonotype was seen many times. The V and J genes are TRBV27 and TRBJ1-1; D is unresolved. The V end was cut by 0 bases, the J end by 4 bases, with 6 bases between. Germline-derived CDR1 and CDR2 are MNHEY and SMNVEV (reference sequence). The length of the CDR3 is 13 residues. CDR3 DNA: TGTGCCAGCAGTTTATCGATAAGCACTGAAGCTTTCTTT. Translated, it gives CASSLSISTEAFF.